A single T cell receptor beta chain is shown here with its context. Its antigen remains unknown. Some clones are missing from TCRdb's copy, which holds only in-frame ones; the method was immunoSEQ multiplex PCR. The profile covers about 62,000 clones, with around 90% appearing a single time and about 0.58% taken by the ten largest. The sample is drawn from a study of OX40 agonist ivuxolimab in advanced cancers. Study results and caveats: Clonal expansion was seen in CD4+ and CD8+ blood T cells by week 6 at 0.1 to 3.0 mg/kg.

The length of the CDR3 is 18 residues. Trimming cost V 3 bases and J 7 bases, with 22 bases left between them. Germline CDR1 is MNHNS and CDR2 is SASEGT. The chain links TRBV6-1 to TRBJ1-6; TRBD1 is a possible D gene (6 bases). This material consisted of CD4+ or CD8+ T cells sorted from blood, taken in a trial of the OX40 agonist ivuxolimab. This receptor was obtained from an adult with an advanced solid tumor such as melanoma, head and neck, liver or kidney cancer. This CDR3 is CASSEVVAGDRRNSPLHF. CDR3 sequence (DNA): TGTGCCAGCAGTGAGGTCGTAGCGGGAGACAGGAGGAATTCACCCCTCCACTTT.